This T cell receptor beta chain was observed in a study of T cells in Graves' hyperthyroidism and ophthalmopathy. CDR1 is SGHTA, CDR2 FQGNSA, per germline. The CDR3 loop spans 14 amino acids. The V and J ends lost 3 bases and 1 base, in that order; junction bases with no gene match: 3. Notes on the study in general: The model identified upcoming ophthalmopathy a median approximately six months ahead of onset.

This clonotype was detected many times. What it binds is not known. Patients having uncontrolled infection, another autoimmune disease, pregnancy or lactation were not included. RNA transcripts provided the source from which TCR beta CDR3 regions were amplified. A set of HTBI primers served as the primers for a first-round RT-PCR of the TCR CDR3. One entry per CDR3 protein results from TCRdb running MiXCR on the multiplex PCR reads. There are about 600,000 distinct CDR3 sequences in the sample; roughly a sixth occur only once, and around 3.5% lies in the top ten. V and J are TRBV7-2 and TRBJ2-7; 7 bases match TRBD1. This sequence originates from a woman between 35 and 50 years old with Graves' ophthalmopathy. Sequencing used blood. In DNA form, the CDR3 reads TGTGCCAGCAGCTTCGAGGGACAGTCCTACGAGCAGTACTTC. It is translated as CASSFEGQSYEQYF. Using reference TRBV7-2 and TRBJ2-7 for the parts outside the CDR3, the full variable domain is GAGVSQSPSNKVTEKGKDVELRCDPISGHTALYWYRQSLGQGLEFLIYFQGNSAPDKSGLPSDRFSAERTGGSVSTLTIQRTQQEDSAVYLCASSFEGQSYEQYFGPGTRLTVT.